This TCR beta chain was retrieved from a study of T cells in Graves' hyperthyroidism and ophthalmopathy. Regarding the study as a whole: Blood held most thyroid clonotypes expanded above 0.001 frequency.

Worth noting for this clonotype: What it binds is not known.

Researchers took RNA transcripts and amplified the TCR beta CDR3 regions from them. First-round RT-PCR of the TCR CDR3 relied on the HTBI primer set. Via MiXCR, TCRdb re-called the multiplex PCR reads, giving one row per CDR3 protein. The data hold around 350,000 distinct CDR3 sequences, with approximately 19% observed a single time. Uncontrolled infection, other autoimmune disease, pregnancy or lactation barred patients from enrollment. The length of the CDR3 is 15 residues. CDR1 is DFQATT, CDR2 SNEGSKA, per germline (reference sequence). The ends were cut back, 6 bases at V and 5 bases at J, with 22 bases in the middle.

The sequence derives from a woman under 30 with Graves' hyperthyroidism. The sample taken for sequencing was blood. The J gene is TRBJ1-2, the V gene TRBV20-1, with D unresolved. CDR3 sequence reads: CSANYFGMGFYGYTF. CDR3 in DNA: TGCAGTGCCAATTATTTTGGAATGGGATTTTATGGCTACACCTTC.